The T cell receptor beta chain described here comes from a study of control samples from healthy donors and cancer patients. Here immunoSEQ multiplex PCR was the method, and the copy in TCRdb shows in-frame clones only, minus some. This table has tens of thousands of clones, around 85% appearing once. Source material: PBMCs. The TCR sequence derives from a man between 65 and 85 years old with lung cancer.

The CDR3 here is CSVGLAGGSYEQYF. The DNA of the CDR3 is TGCAGCGTCGGACTAGCGGGGGGATCCTACGAGCAGTACTTC. The chain employs TRBV29-1 and TRBJ2-7, with 14 bases matching TRBD2. Germline-derived CDR1 and CDR2 are SQVTM and ANQGSEA. V was pared by 6 bases and J by 1 base, with 2 bases of the junction left unmatched. The CDR3 is 14 amino acids.